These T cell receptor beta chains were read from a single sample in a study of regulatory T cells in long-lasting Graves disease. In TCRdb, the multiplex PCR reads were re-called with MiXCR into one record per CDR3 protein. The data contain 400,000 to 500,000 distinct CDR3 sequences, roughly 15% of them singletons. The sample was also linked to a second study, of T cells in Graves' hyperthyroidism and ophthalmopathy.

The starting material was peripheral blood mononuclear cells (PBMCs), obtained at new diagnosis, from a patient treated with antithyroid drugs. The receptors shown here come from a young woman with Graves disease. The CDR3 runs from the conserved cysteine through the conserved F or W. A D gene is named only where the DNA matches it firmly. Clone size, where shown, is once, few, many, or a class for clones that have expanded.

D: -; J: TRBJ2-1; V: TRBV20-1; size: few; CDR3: CSAPGGPGRRNEQFF; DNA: TGCAGTGCTCCCGGAGGACCAGGGAGGAGAAATGAGCAGTTCTTC
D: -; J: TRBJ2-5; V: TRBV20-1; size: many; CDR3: CSASGETQYF; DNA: TGCAGTGCTAGCGGGGAGACCCAGTACTTC
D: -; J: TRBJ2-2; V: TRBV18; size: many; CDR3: CASSPIVPTGELFF; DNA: TGTGCCAGCTCCCCCATCGTCCCCACCGGGGAGCTGTTTTTT
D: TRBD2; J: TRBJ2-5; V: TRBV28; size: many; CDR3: CASTLSGSRGTQYF; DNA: TGTGCCAGTACACTTAGCGGGTCCAGAGGGACCCAGTACTTC
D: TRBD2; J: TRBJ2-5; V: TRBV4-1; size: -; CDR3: CASRSSGRNQETQYF; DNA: TGCGCCAGCAGATCGAGCGGGAGAAACCAAGAGACCCAGTACTTC
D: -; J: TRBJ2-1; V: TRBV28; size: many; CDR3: CASSELSGMTPRDEQFF; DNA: TGTGCCAGCAGTGAGCTTAGCGGCATGACCCCCAGGGATGAGCAGTTCTTC
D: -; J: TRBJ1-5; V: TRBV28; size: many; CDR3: CASSLPQGGNQPQHF; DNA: TGTGCCAGCAGTTTGCCACAGGGAGGCAATCAGCCCCAGCATTTT
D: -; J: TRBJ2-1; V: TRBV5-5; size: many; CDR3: CASSLGLYYEQFF; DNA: TGTGCCAGCAGCTTGGGACTTTACTATGAGCAGTTCTTC
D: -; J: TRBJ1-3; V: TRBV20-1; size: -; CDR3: CSARLTVLSGNTIYF; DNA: TGCAGTGCTAGGCTAACAGTGCTCTCTGGAAACACCATATATTTT
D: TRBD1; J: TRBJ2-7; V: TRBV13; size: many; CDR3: CASSLGARGRGYEQYF; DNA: TGTGCCAGCAGCTTAGGCGCCAGGGGGCGCGGCTACGAGCAGTACTTC
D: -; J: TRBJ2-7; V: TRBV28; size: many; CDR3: CASTNPGYEQYF; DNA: TGTGCCAGCACCAACCCAGGCTACGAGCAGTACTTC
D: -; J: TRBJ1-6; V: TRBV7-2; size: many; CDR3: CASSPTRGNIRNSPLHF; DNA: TGTGCCAGCAGCCCTACTCGAGGGAATATTCGGAATTCACCCCTCCACTTT
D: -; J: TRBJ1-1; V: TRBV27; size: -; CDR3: CASSLSSGGQNTEAFF; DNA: TGTGCCAGCAGTTTATCGAGCGGGGGCCAAAACACTGAAGCTTTCTTT
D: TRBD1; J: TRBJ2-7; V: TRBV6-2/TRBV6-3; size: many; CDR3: CASMRQGASYEQYF; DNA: TGTGCCAGCATGAGACAGGGCGCTTCCTACGAGCAGTACTTC
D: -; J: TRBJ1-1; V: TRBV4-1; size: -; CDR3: CASSQDLRLTEAFF; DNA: TGCGCCAGCAGCCAAGATCTTAGGTTAACTGAAGCTTTCTTT
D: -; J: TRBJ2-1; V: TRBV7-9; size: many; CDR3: CASSASRDPNNEQFF; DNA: TGTGCCAGCAGCGCTTCCCGGGACCCCAACAATGAGCAGTTCTTC
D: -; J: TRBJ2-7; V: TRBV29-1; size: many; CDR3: CSVETRHSYEQYF; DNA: TGCAGCGTTGAGACAAGACACTCCTACGAGCAGTACTTC
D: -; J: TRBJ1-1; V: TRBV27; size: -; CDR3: CASSLIPGETEAFF; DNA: TGTGCCAGCAGTTTAATCCCAGGGGAGACTGAAGCTTTCTTT
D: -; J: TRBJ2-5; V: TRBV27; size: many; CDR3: CASSSAGAVETQYF; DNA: TGTGCCAGCAGTTCCGCCGGGGCAGTAGAGACCCAGTACTTC
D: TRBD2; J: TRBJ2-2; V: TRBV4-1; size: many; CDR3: CASSLSGRSTGELFF; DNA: TGCGCCAGCAGCCTTAGCGGGAGGAGTACCGGGGAGCTGTTTTTT
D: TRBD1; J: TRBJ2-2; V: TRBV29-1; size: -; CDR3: CSVVTGDSTGELFF; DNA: TGCAGCGTTGTGACAGGGGATTCGACCGGGGAGCTGTTTTTT
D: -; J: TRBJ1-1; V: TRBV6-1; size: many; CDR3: CASSDGVNTEAFF; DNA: TGTGCCAGCAGTGACGGGGTGAACACTGAAGCTTTCTTT
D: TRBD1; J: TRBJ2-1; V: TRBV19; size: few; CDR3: CATRQGTLNEQFF; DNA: TGTGCCACTCGACAGGGTACCCTCAATGAGCAGTTCTTC
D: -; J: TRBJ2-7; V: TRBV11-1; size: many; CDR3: CASSSGPSSIDYFHEQYF; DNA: TGTGCCAGCAGCTCTGGACCCAGTTCGATCGACTATTTCCACGAGCAGTACTTC
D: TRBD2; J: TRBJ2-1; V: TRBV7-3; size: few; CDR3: CASSLRGLAGANEQFF; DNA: TGTGCCAGCAGCTTAAGAGGACTAGCGGGAGCCAATGAGCAGTTCTTC
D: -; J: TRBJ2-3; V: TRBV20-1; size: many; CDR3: CSARDEGGPDTQYF; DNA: TGCAGTGCTAGAGATGAGGGGGGTCCAGATACGCAGTATTTT
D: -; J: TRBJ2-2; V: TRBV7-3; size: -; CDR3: CASSLFPSFTGELFF; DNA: TGTGCCAGCAGCTTATTCCCTAGCTTCACCGGGGAGCTGTTTTTT
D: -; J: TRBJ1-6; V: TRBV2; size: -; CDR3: CTSRRGDSPLHF; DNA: TGTACCAGCCGCCGTGGGGATTCACCCCTCCACTTT
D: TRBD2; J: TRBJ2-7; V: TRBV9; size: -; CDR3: CASSPLAGGLYEQYF; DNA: TGTGCCAGCAGCCCCCTAGCGGGAGGGCTGTACGAGCAGTACTTC
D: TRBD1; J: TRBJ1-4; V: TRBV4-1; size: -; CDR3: CASSQGDRDEKLFF; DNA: TGCGCCAGCAGCCAAGGGGACAGGGACGAAAAACTGTTTTTT
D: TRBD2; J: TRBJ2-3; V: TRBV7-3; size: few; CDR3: CASSPIRTSGRASGDTQYF; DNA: TGTGCCAGCAGCCCCATTAGGACTAGCGGGAGGGCCTCAGGAGATACGCAGTATTTT
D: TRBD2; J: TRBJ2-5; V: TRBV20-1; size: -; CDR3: CSATPSREGETQYF; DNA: TGCAGTGCTACACCCTCCCGGGAGGGGGAGACCCAGTACTTC
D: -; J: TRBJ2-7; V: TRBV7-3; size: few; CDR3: CASSLQGGAYYEQYF; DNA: TGTGCCAGCAGCTTACAGGGTGGAGCTTACTACGAGCAGTACTTC
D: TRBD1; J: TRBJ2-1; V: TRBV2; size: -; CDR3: CASSRTGGTEQFF; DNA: TGTGCCAGCAGTAGGACAGGGGGGACTGAGCAGTTCTTC
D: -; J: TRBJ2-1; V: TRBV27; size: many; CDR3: CASSLSLTPNYNEQFF; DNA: TGTGCCAGCAGTTTATCCCTGACACCCAACTACAATGAGCAGTTCTTC
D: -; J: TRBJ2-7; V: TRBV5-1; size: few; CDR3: CASSQDQTANYEQYF; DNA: TGCGCCAGCAGCCAAGACCAGACAGCGAACTACGAGCAGTACTTC
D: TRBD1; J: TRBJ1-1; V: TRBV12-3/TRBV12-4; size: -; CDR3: CASSLALSTGEGAFF; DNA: TGTGCCAGCAGTTTAGCGCTAAGTACAGGGGAGGGGGCTTTCTTT
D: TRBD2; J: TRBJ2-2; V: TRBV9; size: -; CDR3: CASSGLAGANTGELFF; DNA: TGTGCCAGCAGCGGTCTAGCGGGAGCGAACACCGGGGAGCTGTTTTTT
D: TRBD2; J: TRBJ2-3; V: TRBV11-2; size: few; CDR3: CASSLGSVRGSRPDTQYF; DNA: TGTGCCAGCAGCTTAGGTTCGGTCCGCGGGAGCCGGCCAGATACGCAGTATTTT
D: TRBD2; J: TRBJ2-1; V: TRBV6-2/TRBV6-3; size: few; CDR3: CASSYSESSGSYEQFF; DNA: TGTGCCAGCAGTTACTCGGAGAGTAGCGGGAGCTATGAGCAGTTCTTC
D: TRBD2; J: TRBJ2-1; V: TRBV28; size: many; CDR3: CASHIGGSSYNEQFF; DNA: TGTGCCAGTCATATTGGCGGGAGCTCCTACAATGAGCAGTTCTTC
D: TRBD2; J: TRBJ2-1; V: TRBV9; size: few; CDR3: CASSGDGRAYNEQFF; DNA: TGTGCCAGCAGCGGCGACGGGAGGGCCTACAATGAGCAGTTCTTC
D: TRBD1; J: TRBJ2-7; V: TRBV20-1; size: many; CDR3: CSARKTGAPSYEQYF; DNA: TGCAGTGCTAGGAAGACAGGGGCCCCCTCCTACGAGCAGTACTTC
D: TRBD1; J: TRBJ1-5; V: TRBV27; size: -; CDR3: CASSPYPPTGKPQHF; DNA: TGTGCCAGCAGTCCATACCCCCCGACAGGGAAGCCCCAGCATTTT
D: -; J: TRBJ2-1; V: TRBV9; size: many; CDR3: CASSETGTRPSNEQFF; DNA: TGTGCCAGCAGCGAAACCGGGACACGGCCGTCAAATGAGCAGTTCTTC
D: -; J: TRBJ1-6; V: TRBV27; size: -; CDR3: CASSTRRSSYNSPLHF; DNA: TGTGCCAGCAGTACCCGACGGAGCTCCTATAATTCACCCCTCCACTTT
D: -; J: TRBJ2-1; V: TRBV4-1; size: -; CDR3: CASSQDPRQSISYNEQFF; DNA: TGCGCCAGCAGCCAAGACCCACGACAGTCTATTTCCTACAATGAGCAGTTCTTC
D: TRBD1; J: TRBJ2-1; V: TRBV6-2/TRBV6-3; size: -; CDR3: CASSVDRAHEQFF; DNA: TGTGCCAGCAGTGTAGACAGGGCCCATGAGCAGTTCTTC
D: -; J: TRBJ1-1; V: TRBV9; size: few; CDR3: CASSMGPGTEAFF; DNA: TGTGCCAGCAGCATGGGACCTGGCACTGAAGCTTTCTTT
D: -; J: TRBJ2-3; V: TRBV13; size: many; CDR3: CASSPPVGRWADTQYF; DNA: TGTGCCAGCAGCCCCCCGGTCGGCAGGTGGGCAGATACGCAGTATTTT
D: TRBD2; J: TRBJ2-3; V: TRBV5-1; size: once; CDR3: CASSLELAGGGRTDTQYF; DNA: TGCGCCAGCAGCTTGGAACTAGCGGGAGGGGGCCGCACAGATACGCAGTATTTT
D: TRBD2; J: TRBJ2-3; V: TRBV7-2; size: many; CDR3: CASSLASGRDTQYF; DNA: TGTGCCAGCAGCTTAGCTAGCGGGAGAGATACGCAGTATTTT
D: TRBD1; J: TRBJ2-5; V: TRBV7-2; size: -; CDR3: CASSLEGQTRYF; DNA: TGTGCCAGCAGCTTAGAGGGACAGACCCGGTACTTC
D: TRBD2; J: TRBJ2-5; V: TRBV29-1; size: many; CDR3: CSVDGPAGGGETQYF; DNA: TGCAGCGTTGACGGCCCAGCGGGGGGAGGAGAGACCCAGTACTTC
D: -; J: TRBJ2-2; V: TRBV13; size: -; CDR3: CASSSITGGALTGELFF; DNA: TGTGCCAGCAGCAGCATAACAGGTGGGGCGCTCACCGGGGAGCTGTTTTTT
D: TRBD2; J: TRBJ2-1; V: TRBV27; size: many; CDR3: CASSYSGRAGEQFF; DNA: TGTGCCAGCAGTTATAGCGGGAGGGCCGGTGAGCAGTTCTTC
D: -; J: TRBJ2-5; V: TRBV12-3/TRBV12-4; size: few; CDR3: CASSWEQETQYF; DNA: TGTGCCAGCAGTTGGGAACAAGAGACCCAGTACTTC
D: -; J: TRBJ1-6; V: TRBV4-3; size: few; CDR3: CASSPAGNYNSPLHF; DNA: TGCGCCAGCAGCCCGGCCGGAAACTATAATTCACCCCTCCACTTT
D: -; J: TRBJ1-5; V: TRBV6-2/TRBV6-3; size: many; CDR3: CASSSNLGGQPQHF; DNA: TGTGCCAGCAGTTCCAATCTGGGAGGCCAGCCCCAGCATTTT